This TCR beta chain emerged from a study of neurological immune-mediated disorders. The overall study: Relapsing-remitting disease affected around 31, and secondary progressive 3, of 34 multiple sclerosis patients. Study findings and constraints: Clinical and MRI features did not associate with the cluster found in multiple sclerosis patients.

Synthesis of cDNA was performed by 5'RACE using 10-nucleotide random UMIs. TCRdb re-derived calls from the 5' RACE reads in MiXCR, one entry per CDR3 protein. Among 87,000 or so distinct CDR3 sequences listed, approximately 3.5% were seen once. The unsorted libraries originated from 2 million PBMCs that had been stored at -80 C. A word on this clonotype: What it recognizes is unknown. This may stem from a read error, because a much larger clone lies one nucleotide away.

Germline V gives CDR1 KGHSH, CDR2 LQKENI. The CDR3 sequence is 14 residues long. This clonotype originated in a woman aged 45-65 years with multiple sclerosis. The sequenced sample consisted of PBMCs. The chain carries TRBV18 and TRBJ2-7, with TRBD1 as a possible D gene (6 bases). CDR3 loop: CAISRQESSYEQYF. Written as DNA, the CDR3 is TGTGCCATCTCACGACAGGAGAGCTCCTACGAGCAGTACTTC.